These T cell receptor beta chains were read from a single sample in a study of blood T cell repertoires in COVID-19. Libraries were prepared by immunoSEQ multiplex PCR; TCRdb keeps only in-frame clonotypes and omits some of them. The sample includes about 190,000 clones, around nine tenths of them seen just once. Material for sequencing was peripheral blood. The receptors stem from a man between 35 and 55 years old with active or convalescent COVID-19. Each CDR3 is given with its conserved first and last residue. A D gene is named only where the DNA matches it firmly. Clone size appears in some rows only: once, few, many, or a class for an expanded clone.

cdr3_length	v_call	j_call	clone_size	d_call	cdr3_nt	cdr3_aa
14	TRBV6-2/TRBV6-3	TRBJ1-1	NA	TRBD1	TGTGCCAGCAGCAACACAGGGGGGAACACTGAAGCTTTCTTT	CASSNTGGNTEAFF
17	TRBV27	TRBJ2-1	NA	TRBD2	TGTGCCAGCACCCGCCTGGCGGGGGGGAGCTCCTACAATGAGCAGTTCTTC	CASTRLAGGSSYNEQFF
16	TRBV19	TRBJ1-1	NA	TRBD1	TGTGCCAGTAGTGCCTCTCAGGGGGCAAGGAACACTGAAGCTTTCTTT	CASSASQGARNTEAFF
15	TRBV19	TRBJ1-2	NA	TRBD1	TGTGCCAGTAGTAGTGGGACAGGGATTAACTATGGCTACACCTTC	CASSSGTGINYGYTF
14	TRBV28	TRBJ1-1	NA	NA	TGTGCCAGCAGTCCCCGGGCGGGGCCCACTGAAGCTTTCTTT	CASSPRAGPTEAFF
13	TRBV15	TRBJ2-3	NA	NA	TGTGCCACCAGCTTAGAGCCCCCCGATACGCAGTATTTT	CATSLEPPDTQYF
13	TRBV12-3/TRBV12-4	TRBJ1-2	once	TRBD1	TGTGCCAGCACCTCCGGGACAGGGGCCGGCTACACCTTC	CASTSGTGAGYTF
15	TRBV11-2	TRBJ2-1	NA	TRBD1	TGTGCCAGCAGCTCGGACAGGAGCTCCTACAATGAGCAGTTCTTC	CASSSDRSSYNEQFF
16	TRBV5-1	TRBJ2-1	NA	TRBD2	TGCGCCAGCAGCGGGGGCAGCGGGGGACCCCGGGAGGAGCAGTTCTTC	CASSGGSGGPREEQFF
14	TRBV4-1	TRBJ1-5	NA	TRBD1	TGCGCCAGCAGCCAACCAGGGGGTGGTCAGCCCCAGCATTTT	CASSQPGGGQPQHF
20	TRBV7-6	TRBJ2-5	many	TRBD2	TGTGCCAGCAGCTTAATCCCCGCTGTCTCAGCGGGGGTTTTCCAAGAGACCCAGTACTTC	CASSLIPAVSAGVFQETQYF
13	TRBV19	TRBJ1-5	few	NA	TGTGCCAGCTCAGGACAGACCAATCAGCCCCAGCATTTT	CASSGQTNQPQHF
13	TRBV30	TRBJ1-1	NA	NA	TGTGCCTGGAATCTACAGGGTGGCACTGAAGCTTTCTTT	CAWNLQGGTEAFF